The T cell receptor beta chain under discussion was sequenced for a study of radiation and T cells in renal cell carcinoma. Germline V CDR1 and CDR2: SQVTM, ANQGSEA. The CDR3 spans 13 residues. V lost 4 bases and J lost 0, with 10 bases in between. Sequencing used immunoSEQ multiplex PCR; TCRdb keeps in-frame clones, though not all of them. The top ten clones hold 7.2% of a sample with under 100,000 clones, around 83% of them seen once. As to time point: blood 4 weeks post-SBRT, at nephrectomy. The treatment is: 15 Gy SBRT to primary tumor, nephrectomy 4 weeks later. Material: blood, obtained from a patient whose treatment included radiotherapy and nephrectomy. The chain combines TRBV29-1 with TRBJ2-7; D gene uncertain. The receptor was isolated from a man aged 60 to 75 with renal cell carcinoma. DNA of the CDR3: TGCAGCGTTGGTGGATTCAACTCCTACGAGCAGTACTTC. It yields the protein CSVGGFNSYEQYF.